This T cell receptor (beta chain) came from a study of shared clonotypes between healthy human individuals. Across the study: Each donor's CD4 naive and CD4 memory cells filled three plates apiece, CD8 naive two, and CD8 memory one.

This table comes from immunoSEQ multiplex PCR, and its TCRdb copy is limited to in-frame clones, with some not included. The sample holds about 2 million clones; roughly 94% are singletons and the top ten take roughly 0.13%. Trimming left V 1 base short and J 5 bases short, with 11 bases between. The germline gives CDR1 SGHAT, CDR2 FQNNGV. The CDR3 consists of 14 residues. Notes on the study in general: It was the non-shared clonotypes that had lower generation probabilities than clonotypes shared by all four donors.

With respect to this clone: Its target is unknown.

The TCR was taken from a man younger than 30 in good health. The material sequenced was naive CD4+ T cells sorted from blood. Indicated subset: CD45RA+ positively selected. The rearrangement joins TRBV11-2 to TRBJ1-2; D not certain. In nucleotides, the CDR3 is TGTGCCAGCAGCTTAGTGGCTAATGGGTATGGCTACACCTTC. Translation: CASSLVANGYGYTF.